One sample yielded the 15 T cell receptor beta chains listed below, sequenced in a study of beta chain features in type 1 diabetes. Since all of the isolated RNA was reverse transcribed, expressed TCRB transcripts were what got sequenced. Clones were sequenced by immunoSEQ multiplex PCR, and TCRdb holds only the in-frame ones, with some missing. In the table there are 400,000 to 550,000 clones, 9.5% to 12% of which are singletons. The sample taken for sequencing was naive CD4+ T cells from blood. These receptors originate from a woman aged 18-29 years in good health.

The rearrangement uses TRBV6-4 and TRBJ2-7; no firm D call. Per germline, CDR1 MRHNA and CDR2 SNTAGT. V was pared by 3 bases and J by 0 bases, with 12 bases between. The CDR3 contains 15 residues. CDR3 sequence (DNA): TGTGCCAGCAGTGAGAGGCCACGAGGCTCCTACGAGCAGTACGTC. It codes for CASSERPRGSYEQYV.

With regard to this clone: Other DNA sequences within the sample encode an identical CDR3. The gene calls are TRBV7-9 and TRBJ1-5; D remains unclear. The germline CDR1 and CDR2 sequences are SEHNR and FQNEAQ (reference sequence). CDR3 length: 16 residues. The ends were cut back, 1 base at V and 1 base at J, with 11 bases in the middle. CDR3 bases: TGTGCCAGCAGCTTAGGGTCGGGCCGGAGCAATCAGCCCCAGCATTTT. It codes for CASSLGSGRSNQPQHF.

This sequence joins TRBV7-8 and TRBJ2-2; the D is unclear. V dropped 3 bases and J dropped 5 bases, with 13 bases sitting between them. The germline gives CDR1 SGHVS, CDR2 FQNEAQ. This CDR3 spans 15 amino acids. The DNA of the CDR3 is TGTGCCAGCAGCTTTTTTAGGGTGGGGACCGGGGAGCTGTTTTTT. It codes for CASSFFRVGTGELFF.

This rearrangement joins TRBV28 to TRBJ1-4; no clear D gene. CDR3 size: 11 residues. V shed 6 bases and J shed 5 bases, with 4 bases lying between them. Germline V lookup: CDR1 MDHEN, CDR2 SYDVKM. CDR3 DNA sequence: TGTGCCAGCAGAGGAAATGAAAAACTGTTTTTT. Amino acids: CASRGNEKLFF.

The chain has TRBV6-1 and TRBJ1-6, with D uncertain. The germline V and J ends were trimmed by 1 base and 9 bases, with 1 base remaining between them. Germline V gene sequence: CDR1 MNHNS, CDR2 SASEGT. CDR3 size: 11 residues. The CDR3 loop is CASSEVSPLHF. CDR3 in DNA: TGTGCCAGCAGTGAAGTTTCACCCCTCCACTTT.

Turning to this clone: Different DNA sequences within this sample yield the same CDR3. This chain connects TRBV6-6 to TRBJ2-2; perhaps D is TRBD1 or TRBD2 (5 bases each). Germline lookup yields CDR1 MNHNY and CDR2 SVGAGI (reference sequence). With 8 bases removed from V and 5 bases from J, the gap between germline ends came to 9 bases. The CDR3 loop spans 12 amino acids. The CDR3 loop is CASRGGTGELFF. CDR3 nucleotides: TGTGCCAGCCGTGGGGGTACCGGGGAGCTGTTTTTT.

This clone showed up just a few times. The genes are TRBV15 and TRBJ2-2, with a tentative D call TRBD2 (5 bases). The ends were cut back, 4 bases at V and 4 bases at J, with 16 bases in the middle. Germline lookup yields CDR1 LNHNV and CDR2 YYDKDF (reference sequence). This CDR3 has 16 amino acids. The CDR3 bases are TGTGCCACCAGCAAAGGACGGACTCTGGGCACCGGGGAGCTGTTTTTT. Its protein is CATSKGRTLGTGELFF.

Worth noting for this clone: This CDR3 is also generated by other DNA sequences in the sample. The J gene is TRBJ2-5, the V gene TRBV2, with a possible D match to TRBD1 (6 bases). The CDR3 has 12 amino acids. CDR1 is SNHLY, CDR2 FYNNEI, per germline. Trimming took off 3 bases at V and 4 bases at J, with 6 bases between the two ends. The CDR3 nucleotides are TGTGCCAGCAGTGACAGGGGAGAGACCCAGTACTTC. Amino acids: CASSDRGETQYF.

Written as DNA, the CDR3 is TGTGCCAGCAGCTTCATAACTAGCCGGGGCGATACGCAGTATTTT. This translates into CASSFITSRGDTQYF. This chain links TRBV7-9 with TRBJ2-3; D may be TRBD2 (6 bases). The CDR3 runs 15 residues. V shed 3 bases and J shed 6 bases, with 16 bases lying between them. Germline CDR1 and CDR2: SEHNR and FQNEAQ (reference sequence).

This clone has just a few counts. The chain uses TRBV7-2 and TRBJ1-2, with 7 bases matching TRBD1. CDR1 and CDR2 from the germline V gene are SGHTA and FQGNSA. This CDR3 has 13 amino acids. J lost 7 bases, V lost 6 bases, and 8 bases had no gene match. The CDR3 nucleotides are TGTGCCAGCAGAAAGGGGGCGGGTTTTGGCTACACCTTC. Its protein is CASRKGAGFGYTF.

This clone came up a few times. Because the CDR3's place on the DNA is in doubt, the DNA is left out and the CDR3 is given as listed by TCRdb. This CDR3 reads CASSKDQDPWGSGANVLTF. This chain connects TRBV21-1 to TRBJ2-6. TRBV21-1 is an annotated pseudogene. The CDR3 sequence runs 19 residues, both termini included.

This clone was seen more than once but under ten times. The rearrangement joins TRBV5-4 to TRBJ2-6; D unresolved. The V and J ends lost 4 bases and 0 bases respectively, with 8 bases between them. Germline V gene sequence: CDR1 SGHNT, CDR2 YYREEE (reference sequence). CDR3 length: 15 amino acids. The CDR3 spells CASSPPGSGANVLTF. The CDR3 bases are TGTGCCAGCAGCCCGCCAGGCTCTGGGGCCAACGTCCTGACTTTC.

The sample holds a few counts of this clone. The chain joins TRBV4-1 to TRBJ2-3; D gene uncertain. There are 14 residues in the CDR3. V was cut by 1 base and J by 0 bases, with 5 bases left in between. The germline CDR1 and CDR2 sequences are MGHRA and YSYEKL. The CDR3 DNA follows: TGCGCCAGCAGCCAAGGGATTAGCACAGATACGCAGTATTTT. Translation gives CASSQGISTDTQYF.

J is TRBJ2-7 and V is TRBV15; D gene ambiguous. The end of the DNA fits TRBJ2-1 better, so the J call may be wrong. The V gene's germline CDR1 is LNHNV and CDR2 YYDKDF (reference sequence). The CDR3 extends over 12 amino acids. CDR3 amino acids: CATSRAWDEQFF. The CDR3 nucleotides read TGTGCCACCAGCAGAGCCTGGGATGAGCAGTTCTTC.

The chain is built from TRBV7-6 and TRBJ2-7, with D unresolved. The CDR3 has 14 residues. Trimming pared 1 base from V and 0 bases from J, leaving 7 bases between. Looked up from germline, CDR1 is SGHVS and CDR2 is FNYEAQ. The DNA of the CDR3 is TGTGCCAGCAGCTTAGGGCCTATCTCCTACGAGCAGTACTTC. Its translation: CASSLGPISYEQYF.